One and the same sample provided the 19 T cell receptor beta chains below, sequenced in a study of blood T cells in healthy people across ages. A second PCR, run for about 7 to 11 cycles, used a sample-barcoded 5' primer plus a J-beta primer mix. TCRdb independently ran MiXCR on the 5' RACE reads; one entry per CDR3 protein. The table has about 1.7 million distinct CDR3 sequences, 28% seen once. Input material: blood. The source of these receptors is a woman aged 25-40 years in good health.

V gene TRBV6-5 combines with J gene TRBJ1-1; D may be TRBD1 (5 bases). CDR3 length equals 14 residues. In germline, CDR1 is MNHEY, CDR2 SVGAGI. V was shortened by 0 bases and J by 5 bases, with 10 bases between the two germline ends. The CDR3 loop reads CASSYSAGGTEAFF. In DNA form, the CDR3 reads TGTGCCAGCAGTTACTCTGCCGGGGGTACTGAAGCTTTCTTT.

This clonotype was picked up a small number of times. The chain joins TRBV11-2 to TRBJ2-6; TRBD1 aligns across 9 bases. The CDR3 extends over 17 amino acids. The junction had 7 bases not matched to a gene; V was cut back by 0 bases and J by 7 bases. Germline V gene data show CDR1 as SGHAT and CDR2 as FQNNGV. DNA for the CDR3: TGTGCCAGCAGCTTAGAGTTGGGACAGGGTAGTGCCAACGTCCTGACTTTC. This translates into CASSLELGQGSANVLTF.

This clonotype was detected only a few times. The rearrangement uses TRBV20-1 and TRBJ2-6; D is unclear. Trimming took 6 bases from V and 1 from J, leaving 10 bases between them. The germline CDR1 and CDR2 sequences are DFQATT and SNEGSKA (reference sequence). CDR3 size: 14 residues. The CDR3 nucleotides read TGCAGTGCAGCCCGCGGATCTGGGGCCAACGTCCTGACTTTC. Protein product: CSAARGSGANVLTF.

The rearrangement uses TRBV12-3 or TRBV12-4 and TRBJ2-7; TRBD2 aligns across 8 bases. The J segment lost 6 bases and the V segment lost 4 bases, leaving 11 bases of the junction unmatched. There are 15 residues in the CDR3. CDR3 loop: CASSSGRAGGREQYF. The DNA for the CDR3 is TGTGCCAGCAGTTCCGGGAGGGCCGGGGGACGCGAGCAGTACTTC.

This clonotype was recorded a few times. The chain has TRBV7-9 and TRBJ2-5, with D possibly TRBD1 on 5 matching bases. This CDR3 is 15 amino acids long. The V and J ends lost 1 base and 7 bases respectively, with 16 bases between them. Germline values: CDR1 SEHNR, CDR2 FQNEAQ (reference sequence). CDR3 in amino acids: CASSLDGARFGTQYF. CDR3 nucleotide sequence: TGTGCCAGCAGCTTAGATGGGGCGCGGTTTGGGACCCAGTACTTC. Based on the CDR3 plus reference TRBV7-9 and TRBJ2-5, the full variable domain is DTGVSQNPRHKITKRGQNVTFRCDPISEHNRLYWYRQTLGQGPEFLTYFQNEAQLEKSRLLSDRFSAERPKGSFSTLEIQRTEQGDSAMYLCASSLDGARFGTQYFGPGTRLLVL.

As regards this clonotype: Compared with germline, one end of the junction differs, possibly owing to a read error. Here the CDR3 DNA reads TGTGCCAACAGCTTAAATCGGGGAGGGGGCGTTGAGCAGTTCTTC. Translation: CANSLNRGGGVEQFF. This chain connects TRBV7-3 to TRBJ2-7, with D perhaps TRBD1 or TRBD2 (7 bases each). The J call may be mistaken, given a closer DNA end match to TRBJ2-1. CDR1 SGHTA and CDR2 FQGTGA come from the germline V gene. This CDR3 comprises 15 residues.

This clonotype was picked up many times. J is TRBJ2-5 and V is TRBV4-1; perhaps TRBD2 as D (6 bases). V dropped 1 base and J dropped 4 bases, with 13 bases sitting between them. Germline values: CDR1 MGHRA, CDR2 YSYEKL. The CDR3 is 15 amino acids. CDR3 DNA sequence: TGCGCCAGCAGCCAAGTCGGGGGTTTTTCAGAGACCCAGTACTTC. This codes for CASSQVGGFSETQYF.

This clonotype was recorded a few times. The rearrangement links TRBV7-8 to TRBJ2-5, with a tentative D call TRBD2 (7 bases). Judging by the DNA end, TRBJ2-7 fits better; the J call may be wrong. Per the germline V gene, CDR1 is SGHVS and CDR2 is FQNEAQ. The CDR3 spans 13 residues. The DNA for the CDR3 is TGTGCCAGCAGCACGATAGGGGGGGGCGAGCAGTACTTC. Protein product: CASSTIGGGEQYF.

Many counts were recorded for this clonotype. V is TRBV7-9 and J is TRBJ2-4; no definite D call. This CDR3 is 11 amino acids long. Germline-derived CDR1 and CDR2 are SEHNR and FQNEAQ (reference sequence). V was trimmed by 0 bases and J by 13 bases, leaving 7 bases between them. CDR3 coding DNA: TGTGCCAGCAGCTTAGCGGTAAGGCAGTACTTC. Its protein product is CASSLAVRQYF.

The chain links TRBV3-1 to TRBJ1-1; weak D call: TRBD1 (6 bases). The V and J ends lost 0 bases and 8 bases respectively, with 7 bases between them. The CDR3 extends over 12 amino acids. The V gene's germline CDR1 is LGHDT and CDR2 YNNKEL (reference sequence). The CDR3 DNA reads TGTGCCAGCAGCCAAGACACAGGGGAAGCTTTCTTT. This codes for CASSQDTGEAFF. Full variable domain (outside the CDR3, taken from reference TRBV3-1 and TRBJ1-1): DTAVSQTPKYLVTQMGNDKSIKCEQNLGHDTMYWYKQDSKKFLKIMFSYNNKELIINETVPNRFSPKSPDKAHLNLHINSLELGDSAVYFCASSQDTGEAFFGQGTRLTVV.

Details on this clonotype: An end of the junction does not agree with germline; a read error may underlie this. The chain combines TRBV29-1 with TRBJ1-3; D is undetermined. This CDR3 region has 13 residues. Germline V CDR1 and CDR2: SQVTM, ANQGSEA. This CDR3 is CSVDFLPGNTIYF. The CDR3 DNA is TGCAGTGTTGATTTCCTACCCGGAAACACCATATATTTT.

This clonotype was counted a few times. The chain uses TRBV18 and TRBJ2-1; TRBD1 is a possible D gene (5 bases). With 3 bases removed from V and 7 bases from J, the gap between germline ends came to 19 bases. CDR1 is KGHSH, CDR2 LQKENI, per germline. The CDR3 has 16 residues. The CDR3: CASSPQGGGSGNEQFF. In DNA form, the CDR3 reads TGTGCCAGCTCACCCCAGGGCGGTGGATCGGGTAATGAGCAGTTCTTC. Drawing the rest from reference TRBV18 and TRBJ2-1, the complete variable domain is NAGVMQNPRHLVRRRGQEARLRCSPMKGHSHVYWYRQLPEEGLKFMVYLQKENIIDESGMPKERFSAEFPKEGPSILRIQQVVRGDSAAYFCASSPQGGGSGNEQFFGPGTRLTVL.

Remarks on this clonotype: Germline is not matched at one junction end, which may reflect a read error. The V gene is TRBV4-2, the J gene TRBJ2-5, with D possibly matching TRBD2 (6 bases). CDR3 length: 15 amino acids. Germline V gene lookup returns CDR1 LGHNA and CDR2 YNFKEQ. The CDR3 DNA sequence: TGTGCCAGCAGCCTGTCCGCGGGCGGCCGGGAGACTCAGTACTTC. This gives the protein CASSLSAGGRETQYF.

The sample holds many counts of this clonotype. The V gene is TRBV9, the J gene TRBJ1-4, with 8 bases lining up with TRBD1. After removal of 4 bases from V and 7 bases from J, the junction contained 3 bases not matched to a gene. The germline V gene encodes CDR1 SGDLS and CDR2 YYNGEE. The CDR3 contains 13 residues. CDR3 region: CASSQGTGEKLFF. The CDR3 DNA sequence: TGTGCCAGCAGCCAAGGGACAGGTGAAAAACTGTTTTTT. Complete variable domain (other parts from reference TRBV9 and TRBJ1-4): DSGVTQTPKHLITATGQRVTLRCSPRSGDLSVYWYQQSLDQGLQFLIQYYNGEERAKGNILERFSAQQFPDLHSELNLSSLELGDSALYFCASSQGTGEKLFFGSGTQLSVL.

This sequence joins TRBV7-9 and TRBJ2-7; 8 nucleotides align to TRBD2. The CDR3 is 16 residues long. Germline CDR1 is SEHNR and CDR2 is FQNEAQ (reference sequence). The J segment lost 2 bases and the V segment lost 3 bases, leaving 9 bases of the junction unmatched. The CDR3 sequence: CASSFRGGPSTYEQYF. The CDR3 nucleotides read TGTGCCAGCAGCTTTCGCGGGGGGCCAAGCACCTACGAGCAGTACTTC.

This clonotype was seen only a few times. V usage is TRBV15 and J usage is TRBJ2-3; D is unresolved. Trimming stripped 3 bases from V and 6 bases from J, with 13 bases between. Germline V gene sequence: CDR1 LNHNV, CDR2 YYDKDF (reference sequence). There are 14 residues in the CDR3. The CDR3 bases are TGTGCCACCAGCAGGGTTCTGGTTGCGGATACGCAGTATTTT. Encoded protein: CATSRVLVADTQYF.

This clonotype was counted a few times. CDR3 nucleotide sequence: TGTGCCAGCATGCCGGCGGGACTAGCGGGCTCCTACAATGAGCAGTTCTTC. Amino acids: CASMPAGLAGSYNEQFF. V usage is TRBV9 and J usage is TRBJ2-1, with 12 nucleotides matching TRBD2. The CDR3 sequence is 17 residues long. Germline V CDR1 and CDR2: SGDLS, YYNGEE. V lost 6 bases and J lost 0; bases outside the gene matches: 7.

This chain uses TRBV6-6 with TRBJ2-1, with 9 bases aligning to TRBD2. This CDR3 is built from 16 residues. CDR1 and CDR2 from the germline V gene are MNHNY and SVGAGI (reference sequence). V dropped 4 bases and J dropped 3; count of bases not matched to a gene: 7. The CDR3 here is CASSSSSGNVYNEQFF. As DNA, the CDR3 is TGTGCCAGCAGTTCTTCTAGCGGGAATGTCTACAATGAGCAGTTCTTC.

The gene calls are TRBV12-5 and TRBJ2-1, with D perhaps matching TRBD2 (6 bases). There are 12 residues in the CDR3. Germline V lookup: CDR1 LGHNT, CDR2 FRNRAP. V was shortened by 4 bases and J by 5 bases, with 6 bases between the two germline ends. This chain's CDR3 is CASGWTNNEQFF. In nucleotides, the CDR3 is TGTGCTAGTGGTTGGACTAACAATGAGCAGTTCTTC.